Described below is a single TCR beta chain sequence and its context. It has no known antigen specificity. Per-base qualities were not stored, and no clone one base away is much larger. This record comes from a study of shared clonotypes between healthy human individuals (dated by TCRdb to 2018 to 2020). Looking at the study overall: The cohort comprised a couple of women and a few men aged 18 to 49 years. Different laboratories and diverse techniques were used to prepare libraries and sequence TCR repertoires, to increase sequencing depth and limit assay-specific biases. Between about 0.9 and 8.9 billion PBMCs per donor were obtained by leukapheresis. To estimate repertoire size and how much clonotype sharing occurs between individuals, the study deeply sequenced the blood TCR repertoires of five healthy adults.

From the germline V gene, CDR1 is MDHEN and CDR2 is SYDVKM. Including cysteine and phenylalanine, the CDR3 has 17 amino acids. Only the CDR3 DNA stays, 51 bases, in frame from base 1. Here V drops 4 bases and J drops 0 bases, and the junction holds 8 bases not matched to any gene. The full study reports these points: Only blood was sampled, and tissue TCR repertoires likely differ from those in blood. Pairwise subsampling indicated that sequencing depth was expected to affect the degree of clonotype sharing among donors. Because the study included a small number of donors, the genetic and exposure-history diversity represented was limited.

The donors were healthy, HIV-negative adults with no recently reported acute infections or vaccinations. Only Caucasian adults living in Nashville, Tennessee, USA were represented among the donors. For unsorted samples, 100 million or so PBMCs were counted, and genomic DNA was extracted using the QIAamp DNA Blood Mini kit. Blood was obtained by leukapheresis, after which PBMCs were separated by Ficoll-Histopaque density gradient centrifugation and cryopreserved in liquid nitrogen vapor phase. Using the deep immunoSEQ assay, TCR CDR3 regions were amplified from genomic DNA by multiplex PCR. Extracted genomic DNA from each cell subset was distributed evenly across all wells of several immunoSEQ 96-well plates, and each plate was treated as a replicate. Each replicate PCR for unsorted PBMC received roughly 290 ng genomic DNA, equal to about 30,000 T cell genomes. Unsorted PBMC genomic DNA was sequenced across ten immunoSEQ deep assay plates. The purified libraries were quantified using a Qubit 3.0 fluorometer, sized with a Bioanalyzer 2100, and then quantified again using the KAPA Library Quantification kit. Every immunoSEQ 96-well plate was sequenced on a separate single-read 150-cycle Illumina NextSeq 550 flow cell. Under the source paper's analysis protocol: The immunoSEQ output contained only junctional sequences without quality scores, so filtering could not match that applied to full-length reads. Sequences were annotated with PyIR, a Python wrapper for IgBLAST v1.9, using IMGT germline references to assign V/J genes and CDR3. Reads were filtered out if the reads had weak V/J assignments (E-value above 1e-6), no CDR3, stop codons, out-of-frame junctions, or ambiguous translated residues. V3J clonotypes were defined by identical inferred V gene, J gene, and CDR3 amino acid sequence. To compute the percentage overlap between repertoires, the number of shared unique clonotypes was divided by the size of the smaller repertoire. Richness of each repertoire was evaluated using RTK rarefaction, the Chao1 estimator, and Recon v2.1 estimates of unobserved clonotypes. Sourced from immuneACCESS, this table was stored by TCRdb with only in-frame sequences that have V and J called. A share of the clones is absent; for the studies checked, an unresolved V gene accounts for under half, and the remainder has no known explanation. D and trimming were read from the DNA, whereas the V and J calls and clone size are those reported in that table. This sample holds hundreds of thousands of clones; around 75% were observed only once. Of the sample, less than 15% falls within the top ten clones.

This TCR came from a woman aged 40 to 55 in good health. Some clones in this sample may be carry-over from other donors' samples. The V gene is TRBV28 and the J gene is TRBJ1-5; 8 junctional bases match TRBD1. The specimen sequenced was PBMCs. The DNA is as follows: TGTGCCAGCAGTTCCAACGGACAGGGATATAGCAATCAGCCCCAGCATTTT. It translates as CASSSNGQGYSNQPQHF.